These 3 T cell receptor beta chains came from one sample sequenced in a study of molecular identifiers for immune sequencing clone quantification. TCRdb re-derived calls from the PCR reads in MiXCR, one entry per CDR3 protein. The sample has approximately 500,000 distinct CDR3 sequences, less than 30% seen once. Sequencing input: naive CD8+ T cells from blood, with Jurkat cell RNA spiked in. Sample subset: FACS-sorted CD8+CD4-CCR7+CD45RA+ naive T cells. The receptors originated from a human donor in good health. Some libraries in this study had Jurkat cell RNA spiked in.

This clonotype has just a few counts. The V and J genes are TRBV2 and TRBJ2-3; D is unclear. Looked up from germline, CDR1 is SNHLY and CDR2 is FYNNEI. V was cut by 8 bases and J by 2 bases, with 11 bases left in between. CDR3 length: 13 residues. CDR3 residues: CASPLSVTDTQYF. CDR3 sequence (DNA): TGTGCCAGCCCGCTGTCGGTCACAGATACGCAGTATTTT.

With regard to this clonotype: A much larger clone lies one base from this, so it may be a read error. It is likely a read error, because the conserved phenylalanine at the end of the CDR3 is missing. The J gene is TRBJ2-5, the V gene TRBV20-1; D not certain. V gave up 0 bases and J gave up 7 bases, with 9 bases separating them. The CDR3 contains 12 residues. Germline V gives CDR1 DFQATT, CDR2 SNEGSKA (reference sequence). Written as DNA, the CDR3 is TGCAGTGCTAGAGATGGCGGTGTGACCCAGTACCTC. It encodes CSARDGGVTQYL.

Comments on this clonotype: The junction differs from germline at one of its ends, possibly a read error. The chain carries TRBV5-1 and TRBJ2-6; tentative D call: TRBD2 (5 bases). The CDR3 contains 16 residues. Germline V gene data show CDR1 as SGHRS and CDR2 as YFSETQ. CDR3: CASSLNGGSRANVLTF. CDR3 nucleotides: TGCGCCAGCAGCTTGAACGGAGGCTCTCGGGCCAACGTCCTGACTTTC.